The source of this TCR beta chain is a study of cytomegalovirus exposure and HLA in healthy donors. Study-level background: Around 85 million unique TCRs from HLA-typed donors were held in an early data release. Study-wide findings and caveats: The authors later found TCR association rates varying by HLA locus, with DRB1 most and HLA-C fewest. Judged likely to be a sequencing artifact was a cluster of highly shared sequence variants.

This PCR relied on a set of 60 Vbeta primers and 13 Jbeta primers. The table came from immunoSEQ multiplex PCR; TCRdb's copy has only in-frame clones and leaves some out. Its clone listing holds some 41,000 clones. J lost 8 bases, V lost 2 bases, and 6 bases had no gene match. The CDR3 is made up of 15 amino acids. Germline V gene sequence: CDR1 MNHNS, CDR2 SASEGT. A word on this clone: Antigen: not known.

The chain recombines TRBV6-1 with TRBJ2-1; 10 bases fit TRBD2. The clonotype originates from a male donor in good health and CMV-seronegative. The specimen sequenced was PBMCs. The CDR3 nucleotides read TGTGCCAGCAGTGAAAGCAGCGGGGGGGCCGATGAGCAGTTCTTC. Encoded protein: CASSESSGGADEQFF.